Sequencing of this T cell receptor beta chain was carried out in a study of beta chain features in type 1 diabetes. For the study at large: Sorted cells, roughly 100,000,000 in number, were examined across all samples. Study results and caveats: Patients' naive, central memory and Treg TCRB repertoires seemed closer to one another than those of healthy donors. All four CD4+ subsets of Type 1 diabetes patients contained TCRB CDR3s that were moderately but significantly shorter. The VDJ junctions of type 1 diabetes patients carried fewer insertions and more deletions.

Expressed TCRB transcripts were sequenced, since all the RNA that had been isolated was reverse transcribed. Profiling relied on immunoSEQ multiplex PCR, and the TCRdb table lists in-frame clones only, not all of them. The sample shows roughly 160,000 clones, about 8% of them seen only once. Concerning this clone: Its target is not known.

Over 95% purity was reached by all sorted populations. Trimming took 3 bases from V and 0 from J; bases not matched to a gene: 4. Germline-derived CDR1 and CDR2 are GTSNPN and SVGIG (reference sequence). CDR3 length equals 14 residues. Material: central memory CD4+ T cells from blood. The J gene is TRBJ1-1, the V gene TRBV30, with 7 bases that match TRBD1. The clonotype comes from a woman aged 40 to 50 with type 1 diabetes. This chain's CDR3 is CAWSIGTVNTEAFF. DNA of the CDR3: TGTGCCTGGAGCATTGGGACAGTGAACACTGAAGCTTTCTTT.